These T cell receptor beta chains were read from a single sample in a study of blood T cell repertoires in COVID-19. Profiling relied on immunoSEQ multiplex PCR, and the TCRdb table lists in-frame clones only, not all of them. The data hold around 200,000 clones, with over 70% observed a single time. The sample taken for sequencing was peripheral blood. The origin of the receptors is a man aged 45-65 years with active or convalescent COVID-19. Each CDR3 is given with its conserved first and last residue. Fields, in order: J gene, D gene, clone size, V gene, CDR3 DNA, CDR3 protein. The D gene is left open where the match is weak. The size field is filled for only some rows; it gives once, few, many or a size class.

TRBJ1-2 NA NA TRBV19 TGTGCCAGTAGTATGCCGTTTCAGGGGATCTATGGCTACACCTTC CASSMPFQGIYGYTF
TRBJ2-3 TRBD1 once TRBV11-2 TGTGCCAGCAGCTCGTTAGGACAGGTACCAACCCTTACGCAGTATTTT CASSSLGQVPTLTQYF
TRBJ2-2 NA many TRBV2 TGTGCCAGCAAAAAAACAGTGAACACCGGGGAGCTGTTTTTT CASKKTVNTGELFF
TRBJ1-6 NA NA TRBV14 TGTGCCAGCAGCACTGGGGGAAGGGGGAACTCACCCCTCCACTTT CASSTGGRGNSPLHF
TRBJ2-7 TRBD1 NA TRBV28 TGTGCCAGCAGTTTTTGGGACAGGGGGGGCGAGCAGTACTTC CASSFWDRGGEQYF
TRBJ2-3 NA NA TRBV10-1 TGCGCCAGCAGTGGCCAGGGCGGTGGCACAGATACGCAGTATTTT CASSGQGGGTDTQYF
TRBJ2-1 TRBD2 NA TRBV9 TGTGCCAGCAGCGTGATTCAAGGACTAGCGGGGTACAATGAGCAGTTCTTC CASSVIQGLAGYNEQFF
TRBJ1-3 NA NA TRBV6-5 TGTGCCAGCAGAAGGGGCCTAAGCTCTGGAAACACCATATATTTT CASRRGLSSGNTIYF
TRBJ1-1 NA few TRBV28 TGTGCCAGCAGCTCCTTGGGGGGTATACACACTGAAGCTTTCTTT CASSSLGGIHTEAFF
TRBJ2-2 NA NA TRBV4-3 TGCGCCAGCAGCCAGACCGGGGCCGGGGGACCCGGGGAGCTGTTTTTT CASSQTGAGGPGELFF
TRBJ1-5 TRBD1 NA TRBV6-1 TGTGCCAGCAGTGGAACGGGACAGGGGGCCGGTCAGCCCCAGCATTTT CASSGTGQGAGQPQHF
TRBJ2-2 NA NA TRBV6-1 TGTGCCAGCAGTGAATATCCCCCGAAGACAGTCGGGGAGCTGTTTTTT CASSEYPPKTVGELFF
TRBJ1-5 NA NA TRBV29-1 TGCAGCGTTTCGCAGTCCTGGAGTCAGCCCCAGCATTTT CSVSQSWSQPQHF
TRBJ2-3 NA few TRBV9 TGTGCCAGCGGAATGGGACTTCGCACAGATACGCAGTATTTT CASGMGLRTDTQYF
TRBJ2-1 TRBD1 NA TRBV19 TGTGCCAGTAGTACCGGGACAGGGGGCTACAATGAGCAGTTCTTC CASSTGTGGYNEQFF